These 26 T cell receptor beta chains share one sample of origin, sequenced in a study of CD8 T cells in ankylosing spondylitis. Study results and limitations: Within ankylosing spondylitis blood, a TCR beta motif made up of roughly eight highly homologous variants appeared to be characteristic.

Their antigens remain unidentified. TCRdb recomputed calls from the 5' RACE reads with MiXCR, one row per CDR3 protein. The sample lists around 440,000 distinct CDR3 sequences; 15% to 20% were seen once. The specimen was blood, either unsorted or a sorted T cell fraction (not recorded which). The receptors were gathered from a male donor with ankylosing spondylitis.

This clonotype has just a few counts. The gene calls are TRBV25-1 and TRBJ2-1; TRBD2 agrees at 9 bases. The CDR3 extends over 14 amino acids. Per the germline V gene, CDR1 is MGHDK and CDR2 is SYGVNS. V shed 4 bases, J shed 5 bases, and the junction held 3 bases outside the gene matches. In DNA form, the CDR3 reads TGTGCCAGCAGTGCGGCGGGGGGGGACAATGAGCAGTTCTTC. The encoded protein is CASSAAGGDNEQFF.

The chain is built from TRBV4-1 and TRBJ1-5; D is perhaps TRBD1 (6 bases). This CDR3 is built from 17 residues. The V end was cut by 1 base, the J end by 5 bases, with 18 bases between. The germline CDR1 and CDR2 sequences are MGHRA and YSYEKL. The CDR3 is CASSQGIGGRRDQPQHF. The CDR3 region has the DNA TGCGCCAGCAGCCAAGGTATAGGGGGTAGGAGAGATCAGCCCCAGCATTTT.

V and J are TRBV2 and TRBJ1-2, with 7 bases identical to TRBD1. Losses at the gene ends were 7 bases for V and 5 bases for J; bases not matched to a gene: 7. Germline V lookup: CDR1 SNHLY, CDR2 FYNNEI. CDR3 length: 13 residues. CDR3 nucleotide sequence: TGTGCCAGCATGGAGGGGGCGTCGTATGGCTACACCTTC. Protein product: CASMEGASYGYTF.

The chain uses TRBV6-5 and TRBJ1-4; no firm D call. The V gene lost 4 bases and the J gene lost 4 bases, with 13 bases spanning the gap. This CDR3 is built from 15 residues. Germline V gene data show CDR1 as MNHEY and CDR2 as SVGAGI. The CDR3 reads CASSSIRTFNEKLFF. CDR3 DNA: TGTGCCAGCAGTTCCATAAGGACGTTTAATGAAAAACTGTTTTTT.

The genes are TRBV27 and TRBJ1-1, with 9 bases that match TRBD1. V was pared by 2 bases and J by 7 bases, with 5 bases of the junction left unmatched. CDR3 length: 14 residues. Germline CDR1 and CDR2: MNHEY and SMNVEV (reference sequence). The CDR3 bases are TGTGCCAGCAGTTTACTAGGGACAGGGAGTGAAGCTTTCTTT. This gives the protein CASSLLGTGSEAFF.

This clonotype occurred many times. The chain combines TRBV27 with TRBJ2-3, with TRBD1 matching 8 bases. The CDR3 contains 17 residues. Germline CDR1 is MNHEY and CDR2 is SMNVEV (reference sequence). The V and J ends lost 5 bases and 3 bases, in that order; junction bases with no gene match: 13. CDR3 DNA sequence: TGTGCCAGCAGTCCGAGGACAGGGCGTCCCGCGACAGATACGCAGTATTTT. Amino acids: CASSPRTGRPATDTQYF.

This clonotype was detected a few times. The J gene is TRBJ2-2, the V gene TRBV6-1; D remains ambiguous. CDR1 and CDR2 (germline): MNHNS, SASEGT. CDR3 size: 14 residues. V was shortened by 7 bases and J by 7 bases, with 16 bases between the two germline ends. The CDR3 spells CASTAGTWGGELFF. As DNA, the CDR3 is TGTGCCAGCACGGCAGGAACATGGGGCGGGGAGCTGTTTTTT.

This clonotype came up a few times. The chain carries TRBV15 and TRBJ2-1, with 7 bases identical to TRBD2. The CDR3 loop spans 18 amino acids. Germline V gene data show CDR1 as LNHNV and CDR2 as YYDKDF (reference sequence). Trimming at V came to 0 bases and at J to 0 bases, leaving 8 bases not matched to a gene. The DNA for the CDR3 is TGTGCCACCAGCAGAGACCCGTCGGCTAGCGGCTCCTACAATGAGCAGTTCTTC. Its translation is CATSRDPSASGSYNEQFF.

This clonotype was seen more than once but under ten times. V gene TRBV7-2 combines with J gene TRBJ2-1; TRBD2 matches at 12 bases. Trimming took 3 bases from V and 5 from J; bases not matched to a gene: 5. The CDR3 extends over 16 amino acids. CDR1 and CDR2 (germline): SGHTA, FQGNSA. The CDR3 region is CASSFSSGGGDNEQFF. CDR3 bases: TGTGCCAGCAGCTTTTCTAGCGGGGGGGGAGACAATGAGCAGTTCTTC.

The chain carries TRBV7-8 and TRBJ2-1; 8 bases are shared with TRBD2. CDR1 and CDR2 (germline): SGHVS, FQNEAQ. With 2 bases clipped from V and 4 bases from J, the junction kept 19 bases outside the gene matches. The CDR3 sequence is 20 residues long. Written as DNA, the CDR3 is TGTGCCAGCAGCTTAAGAGGGTGGCGGGGGGCCGACAATTTTTACAATGAGCAGTTCTTC. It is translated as CASSLRGWRGADNFYNEQFF.

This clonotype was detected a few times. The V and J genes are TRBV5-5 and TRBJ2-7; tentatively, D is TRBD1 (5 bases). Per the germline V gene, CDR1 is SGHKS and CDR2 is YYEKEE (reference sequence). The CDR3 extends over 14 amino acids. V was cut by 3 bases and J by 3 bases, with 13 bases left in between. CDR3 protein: CASSSPGLDYEQYF. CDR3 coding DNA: TGTGCCAGCAGCTCCCCAGGGTTAGACTACGAGCAGTACTTC.

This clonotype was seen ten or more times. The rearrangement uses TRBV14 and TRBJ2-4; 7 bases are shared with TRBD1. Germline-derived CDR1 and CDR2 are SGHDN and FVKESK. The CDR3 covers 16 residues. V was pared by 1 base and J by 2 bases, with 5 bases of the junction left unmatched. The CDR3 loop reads CASSQGTGVSKNIQYF. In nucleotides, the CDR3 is TGTGCCAGCAGCCAAGGCACAGGGGTTTCCAAAAACATTCAGTACTTC.

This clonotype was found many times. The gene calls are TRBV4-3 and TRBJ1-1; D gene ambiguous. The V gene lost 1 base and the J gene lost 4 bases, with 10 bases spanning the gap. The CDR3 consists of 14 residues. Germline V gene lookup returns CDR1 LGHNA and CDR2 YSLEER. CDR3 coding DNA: TGCGCCAGCAGCCAAGGGTGGAGCGGCACTGAAGCTTTCTTT. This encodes CASSQGWSGTEAFF.

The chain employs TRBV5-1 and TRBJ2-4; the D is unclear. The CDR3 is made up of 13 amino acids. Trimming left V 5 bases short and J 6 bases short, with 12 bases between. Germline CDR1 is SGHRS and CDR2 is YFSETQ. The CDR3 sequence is CASRTSGTNIQYF. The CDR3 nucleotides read TGCGCCAGCAGAACCAGTGGAACAAACATTCAGTACTTC.

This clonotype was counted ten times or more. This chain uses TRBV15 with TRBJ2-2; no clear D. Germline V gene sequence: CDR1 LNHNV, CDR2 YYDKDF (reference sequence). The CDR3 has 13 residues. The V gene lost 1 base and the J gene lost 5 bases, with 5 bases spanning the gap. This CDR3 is CATSRAVTGELFF. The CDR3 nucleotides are TGTGCCACCAGCAGAGCGGTAACCGGGGAGCTGTTTTTT.

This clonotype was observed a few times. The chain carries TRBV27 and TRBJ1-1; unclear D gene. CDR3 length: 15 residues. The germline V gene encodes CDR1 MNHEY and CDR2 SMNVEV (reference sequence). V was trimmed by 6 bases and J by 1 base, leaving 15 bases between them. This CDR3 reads CASRNPLSKNTEAFF. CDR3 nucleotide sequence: TGTGCCAGCAGAAATCCCTTATCGAAGAACACTGAAGCTTTCTTT.

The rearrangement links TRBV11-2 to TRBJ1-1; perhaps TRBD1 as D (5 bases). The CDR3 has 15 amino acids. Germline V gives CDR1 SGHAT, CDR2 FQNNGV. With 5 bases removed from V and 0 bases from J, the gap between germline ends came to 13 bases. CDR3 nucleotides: TGTGCCAGCAGCACCCAGGGACGGATGAACACTGAAGCTTTCTTT. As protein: CASSTQGRMNTEAFF.

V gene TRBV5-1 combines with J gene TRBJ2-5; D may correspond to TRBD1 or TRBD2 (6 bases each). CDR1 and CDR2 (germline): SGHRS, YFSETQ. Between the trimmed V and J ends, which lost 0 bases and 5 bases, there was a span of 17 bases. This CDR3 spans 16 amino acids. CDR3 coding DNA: TGCGCCAGCAGCTTGGTGGCGGGCAAAGGGGGGGAGACCCAGTACTTC. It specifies CASSLVAGKGGETQYF.

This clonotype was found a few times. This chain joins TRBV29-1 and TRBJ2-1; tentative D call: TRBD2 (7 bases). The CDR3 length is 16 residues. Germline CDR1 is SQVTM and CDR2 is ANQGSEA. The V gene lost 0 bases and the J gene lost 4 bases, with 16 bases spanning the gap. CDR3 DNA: TGCAGCGTTGAAGATGGGGGGGCGACAGCGTACAATGAGCAGTTCTTC. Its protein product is CSVEDGGATAYNEQFF.

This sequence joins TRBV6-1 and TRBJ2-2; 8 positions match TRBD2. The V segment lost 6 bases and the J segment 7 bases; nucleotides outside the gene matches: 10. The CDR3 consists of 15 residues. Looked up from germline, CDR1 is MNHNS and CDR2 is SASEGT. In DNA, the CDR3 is TGTGCCAGCAGCTCCGGGACTAGTTTCTTCGGGGAGCTGTTTTTT. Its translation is CASSSGTSFFGELFF.

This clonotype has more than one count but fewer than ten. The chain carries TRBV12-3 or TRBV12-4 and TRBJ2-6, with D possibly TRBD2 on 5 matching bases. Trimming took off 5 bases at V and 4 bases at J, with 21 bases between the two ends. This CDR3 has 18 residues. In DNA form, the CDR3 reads TGTGCCAGCAGTCCCACGGAGGTTTGGCGAGGGGGGGCCAACGTCCTGACTTTC. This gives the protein CASSPTEVWRGGANVLTF.

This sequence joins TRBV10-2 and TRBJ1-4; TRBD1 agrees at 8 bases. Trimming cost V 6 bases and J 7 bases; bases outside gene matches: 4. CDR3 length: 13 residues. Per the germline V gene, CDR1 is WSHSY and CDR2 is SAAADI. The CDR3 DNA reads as TGCGCCAGCAGCCGGGACAGGAGTGAAAAACTGTTTTTT. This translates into CASSRDRSEKLFF.

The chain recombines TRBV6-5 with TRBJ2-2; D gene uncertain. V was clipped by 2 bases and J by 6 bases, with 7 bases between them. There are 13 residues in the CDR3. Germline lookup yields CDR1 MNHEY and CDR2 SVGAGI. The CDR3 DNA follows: TGTGCCAGCAGTTACCCGCCCTCCGGGGAGCTGTTTTTT. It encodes CASSYPPSGELFF.

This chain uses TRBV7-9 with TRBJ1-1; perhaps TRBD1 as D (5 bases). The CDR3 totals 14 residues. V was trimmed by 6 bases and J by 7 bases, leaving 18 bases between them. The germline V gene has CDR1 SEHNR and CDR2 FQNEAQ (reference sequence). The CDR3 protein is CASSLTGVRDEAFF. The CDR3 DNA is TGTGCCAGCAGTCTAACGGGGGTACGAGATGAAGCTTTCTTT.

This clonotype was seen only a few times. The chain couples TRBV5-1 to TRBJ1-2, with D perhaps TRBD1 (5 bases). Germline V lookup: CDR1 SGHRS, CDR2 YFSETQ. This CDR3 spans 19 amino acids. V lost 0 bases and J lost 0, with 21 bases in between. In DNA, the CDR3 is TGCGCCAGCAGCTTGGCCAATATCCAACGGGGCGGACCTAACTATGGCTACACCTTC. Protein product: CASSLANIQRGGPNYGYTF.

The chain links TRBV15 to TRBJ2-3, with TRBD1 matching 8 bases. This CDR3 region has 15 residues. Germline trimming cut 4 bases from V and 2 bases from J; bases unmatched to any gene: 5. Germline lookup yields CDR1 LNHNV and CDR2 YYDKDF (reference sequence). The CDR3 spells CATSTRTGFTDTQYF. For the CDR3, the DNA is TGTGCCACCAGCACCCGGACAGGGTTCACAGATACGCAGTATTTT.